These 18 T cell receptor beta chains originate from one sample sequenced in a study of T cell repertoires in cytomegalovirus infection. TCRdb independently ran MiXCR on the reads; one entry per CDR3 protein. The table has some 200,000 distinct CDR3 sequences, approximately 19% seen once; the top ten hold around 3.2%. Sequencing input: PBMCs. The receptors were sampled from a human donor in good health (CMV status not recorded). Some clones in this sample may be carry-over from other donors' samples.

This clonotype was detected many times. This chain connects TRBV6-5 to TRBJ1-1; perhaps TRBD1 as D (5 bases). Germline lookup yields CDR1 MNHEY and CDR2 SVGAGI. The CDR3 sequence is 16 residues long. Trimming removed 6 bases from V and 0 bases from J, with 17 bases in between. The CDR3 region is CASRDLTGRMNTEAFF. CDR3 DNA: TGTGCCAGCAGGGATTTAACGGGACGGATGAACACTGAAGCTTTCTTT.

The chain combines TRBV6-2 or TRBV6-3 with TRBJ2-3, with D perhaps matching TRBD1 (5 bases). The CDR3 totals 16 residues. Germline-derived CDR1 and CDR2 are MNHEY and SVGEGT. The ends were cut back, 2 bases at V and 2 bases at J, with 14 bases in the middle. This CDR3 is CASSYVAQGPTDTQYF. The CDR3 nucleotides read TGTGCCAGCAGTTACGTCGCCCAGGGTCCCACAGATACGCAGTATTTT.

This clonotype came up many times. V and J are TRBV7-2 and TRBJ2-1; 9 nucleotides match TRBD2. The CDR3 runs to 15 residues. V lost 5 bases to trimming and J lost 7 bases; unmatched junction nucleotides: 9. Germline V gives CDR1 SGHTA, CDR2 FQGNSA. The CDR3 bases are TGTGCCAGCAGCGGTAGCGGGGGCATCGGGAATGAGCAGTTCTTC. It encodes CASSGSGGIGNEQFF.

The rearrangement links TRBV14 to TRBJ2-1; D is uncertain. Germline loops: CDR1 SGHDN, CDR2 FVKESK. The CDR3 totals 13 residues. Trimming took off 2 bases at V and 4 bases at J, with 6 bases between the two ends. The CDR3: CASSQLRYNEQFF. DNA of the CDR3: TGTGCCAGCAGCCAACTACGTTACAATGAGCAGTTCTTC. Drawing the rest from reference TRBV14 and TRBJ2-1, the complete variable domain is EAGVTQFPSHSVIEKGQTVTLRCDPISGHDNLYWYRRVMGKEIKFLLHFVKESKQDESGMPNNRFLAERTGGTYSTLKVQPAELEDSGVYFCASSQLRYNEQFFGPGTRLTVL.

To note about this clonotype: Mismatch with germline at one junction end may stem from a read error. This rearrangement joins TRBV20-1 to TRBJ2-5, with 9 bases aligning to TRBD1. Germline assignment: CDR1 DFQATT and CDR2 SNEGSKA (reference sequence). The CDR3 sequence is 14 residues long. The CDR3: CSASGQGIQDTQYF. In DNA, the CDR3 is TGCAGTGCTAGCGGACAGGGGATCCAAGATACCCAGTACTTC.

Comments on this clonotype: No DNA is shown, since the ends of the CDR3 on it are uncertain; the CDR3 is the one TCRdb lists. The V and J genes are TRBV2 and TRBJ2-7; whether TRBD1, the table's D call, matches the DNA was not checked. Both ends counted, the CDR3 spans 16 residues. Germline V gene data show CDR1 as SNHLY and CDR2 as FYNNEI. CDR3 residues: CASSSLWEPGGHEQYF.

The V and J genes are TRBV4-3 and TRBJ2-7, with 10 bases matching TRBD2. Germline V lookup: CDR1 LGHNA, CDR2 YSLEER. V was clipped by 3 bases and J by 7 bases; unmatched bases: 9. This CDR3 spans 15 amino acids. DNA for the CDR3: TGCGCCAGCAGCCATGTAGCGGGAGGCCTTTCTGAGCAGTACTTC. It encodes CASSHVAGGLSEQYF.

This chain uses TRBV6-6 with TRBJ2-2; D is unclear. V gave up 6 bases and J gave up 13 bases, with 6 bases separating them. The CDR3 runs 9 residues. Germline lookup yields CDR1 MNHNY and CDR2 SVGAGI (reference sequence). The CDR3 nucleotides read TGTGCCAGCAGCCCCATGCTGTTTTTT. Protein sequence: CASSPMLFF.

CDR3 loop: CSASGQTNTEAFF. In DNA, the CDR3 is TGCAGTGCTAGTGGGCAGACCAACACTGAAGCTTTCTTT. This chain uses TRBV20-1 with TRBJ1-1; D remains unclear. The CDR3 length is 13 residues. The germline V gene has CDR1 DFQATT and CDR2 SNEGSKA (reference sequence). The germline V and J ends were trimmed by 3 bases and 2 bases, with 10 bases remaining between them.

This clonotype was recorded only once. This chain connects TRBV10-3 to TRBJ1-1; D perhaps matches TRBD1 (5 bases). Trimming removed 6 bases from V and 1 base from J, with 9 bases in between. Germline loops: CDR1 ENHRY, CDR2 SYGVKD. This CDR3 is 13 amino acids long. The CDR3 sequence: CAIRGTANTEAFF. CDR3 bases: TGTGCCATCAGGGGGACGGCGAACACTGAAGCTTTCTTT.

This clonotype showed up just a few times. The V and J genes are TRBV29-1 and TRBJ2-1; 8 nucleotides match TRBD2. This CDR3 region has 14 residues. Germline V gives CDR1 SQVTM, CDR2 ANQGSEA. V lost 6 bases and J lost 2; bases outside the gene matches: 6. CDR3 amino acids: CSVVAGTAYNEQFF. In DNA, the CDR3 is TGCAGCGTGGTAGCGGGAACGGCCTACAATGAGCAGTTCTTC.

V gene TRBV28 combines with J gene TRBJ2-2; D is undetermined. This CDR3 has 13 residues. Germline CDR1 and CDR2: MDHEN and SYDVKM. Trimming shortened V by 3 bases and J by 4 bases, and 6 bases separated the two germline ends. The CDR3 DNA is TGTGCCAGCAGTTTCTCCGTCACCGGGGAGCTGTTTTTT. Translating gives CASSFSVTGELFF.

The rearrangement uses TRBV20-1 and TRBJ2-5; the D gene could be TRBD1 or TRBD2 (6 bases each). Germline V gene data show CDR1 as DFQATT and CDR2 as SNEGSKA (reference sequence). The V end was cut by 0 bases, the J end by 5 bases, with 16 bases between. This CDR3 is built from 15 residues. The CDR3 sequence is CSARDPIGGRETQYF. The CDR3 nucleotides are TGCAGTGCTAGAGATCCGATCGGGGGCCGGGAGACCCAGTACTTC.

The chain joins TRBV5-5 to TRBJ2-7; no clear D gene. V lost 3 bases and J lost 5, with 9 bases in between. The CDR3 totals 12 residues. Germline V lookup: CDR1 SGHKS, CDR2 YYEKEE (reference sequence). DNA of the CDR3: TGTGCCAGCAGCTCCCACCTCCACGAGCAGTACTTC. Translating it yields CASSSHLHEQYF.

This clonotype was observed at least ten times. The chain uses TRBV15 and TRBJ1-5; no clear D. The CDR3 is 15 amino acids. Germline CDR1 reads LNHNV; CDR2 reads YYDKDF (reference sequence). V dropped 0 bases and J dropped 6 bases, with 12 bases sitting between them. CDR3 residues: CATSRDLGLGQPQHF. CDR3 coding DNA: TGTGCCACCAGCAGAGATCTAGGGTTGGGTCAGCCCCAGCATTTT.

V gene TRBV10-3 combines with J gene TRBJ1-1, with 7 bases identical to TRBD1. V lost 6 bases and J lost 6; bases outside the gene matches: 10. Per the germline V gene, CDR1 is ENHRY and CDR2 is SYGVKD. The CDR3 sequence is 14 residues long. CDR3 sequence: CAIRDRPVEAEAFF. The CDR3 DNA is TGTGCCATCAGGGACAGGCCTGTTGAAGCTGAAGCTTTCTTT.

This clonotype occurred a few times. This chain joins TRBV29-1 and TRBJ2-2, with 10 bases fitting TRBD2. J gave up 4 bases and V 5 bases, and 7 bases lay outside the gene matches. Looked up from germline, CDR1 is SQVTM and CDR2 is ANQGSEA. This CDR3 has 15 residues. CDR3 region: CSVMLAGEGTGELFF. In nucleotides, the CDR3 is TGCAGCGTTATGCTAGCGGGAGAGGGCACCGGGGAGCTGTTTTTT.

This clonotype was seen a few times. The chain carries TRBV5-1 and TRBJ2-7; possibly TRBD1 for D (6 bases). The CDR3 has 15 amino acids. Per germline, CDR1 SGHRS and CDR2 YFSETQ. V shed 0 bases and J shed 1 base, with 11 bases lying between them. This chain's CDR3 is CASSLGPGASYEQYF. Here the CDR3 DNA reads TGCGCCAGCAGCTTGGGACCAGGGGCTTCCTACGAGCAGTACTTC.